This TCR beta chain is drawn from a study of blood T cell repertoires in COVID-19. Study-level information: COVID-19 samples, acute and convalescent, were from the United States, Italy and Spain.

Participants' reported clinical history set cohort assignment. A PCR-confirmed or clinician-diagnosed COVID-19 case had contacted exposed participants within 2 weeks of entry. The germline V gene has CDR1 SGDLS and CDR2 YYNGEE. Trimming left V 0 bases short and J 2 bases short, with 11 bases between. This CDR3 contains 16 residues. Original processing methods: Reference gene primer amplification gave estimated nucleated cell counts. Using immunoSEQ multiplex PCR, the repertoire was profiled, and TCRdb retains in-frame clones only, with some absent. That table gives V, J and clone size, and the DNA gave D and trimming. The sample lists approximately 280,000 clones, about four fifths occurring once.

The V and J genes are TRBV9 and TRBJ1-4; D is possibly TRBD1 (5 bases). This clonotype originated in a man in his forties who had been exposed to COVID-19. Source material: PBMCs or T cells enriched from blood (not recorded which). The CDR3 DNA is TGTGCCAGCAGCGTAGGCGGGGGAGGCACTAATGAAAAACTGTTTTTT. It codes for CASSVGGGGTNEKLFF.